This TCR beta chain was found in a study of blood T cell repertoires in COVID-19. Study details: Material from acute and convalescent COVID-19 was sourced from the United States, Italy and Spain. PBMCs, B-cell-depleted T cells, or T cells provided the cDNA or gDNA that made up the material.

CDR1 is SGDLS and CDR2 is YYNGEE in the germline V gene. The CDR3 loop spans 14 amino acids. V gave up 4 bases and J gave up 10 bases, with 19 bases separating them. Sequencing used immunoSEQ multiplex PCR; TCRdb keeps in-frame clones, though not all of them. The repertoire holds about 60,000 clones, with 76% as singletons. The sequenced sample was peripheral blood. V is TRBV9 and J is TRBJ2-3; D is possibly TRBD2 (6 bases). The TCR originated in an elderly woman with acute or convalescent COVID-19. CDR3 sequence (DNA): TGTGCCAGCAGCCCCAGACTAGGTTCCTCGGCGCAGTATTTT. It encodes CASSPRLGSSAQYF.